These 28 T cell receptor beta chains originate from one sample sequenced in a study of CD4 T cells in relation to SARS-CoV-2 and coronaviruses. CD4+ T cells from unexposed donors were obtained before the COVID-19 pandemic (2011-2018). The cells were cultured for less than twelve days before CD4+ T cells were isolated. Assay: immunoSEQ multiplex PCR; the TCRdb copy retains only in-frame clones and omits some. The repertoire holds about 26,000 clones, with roughly 80% as singletons. These receptors' targets are unknown. The sample taken for sequencing was CD4+ T cells from PBMCs, cultured in vitro. The receptor set was obtained from a human donor in good health.

V and J are TRBV6-1 and TRBJ1-2; D is undetermined. V was clipped by 2 bases and J by 1 base, with 5 bases between them. CDR3 size: 13 residues. CDR1 is MNHNS, CDR2 SASEGT, per germline. CDR3 residues: CASSEMSNYGYTF. CDR3 sequence (DNA): TGTGCCAGCAGTGAAATGAGTAACTATGGCTACACCTTC.

This clone was observed a few times. The chain links TRBV7-9 to TRBJ1-2; D possibly corresponds to TRBD1 (5 bases). CDR1 SEHNR and CDR2 FQNEAQ come from the germline V gene (reference sequence). The CDR3 runs 15 residues. V shed 1 base and J shed 4 bases, with 13 bases lying between them. The CDR3 protein is CASSLVELGGYGYTF. In DNA form, the CDR3 reads TGTGCCAGCAGCTTAGTTGAGCTCGGGGGCTATGGCTACACCTTC.

This chain connects TRBV28 to TRBJ1-4, with 8 bases aligning to TRBD1. The ends lost 7 bases at V and 7 bases at J; junction bases unmatched: 5. The CDR3 is 13 amino acids. The germline V gene encodes CDR1 MDHEN and CDR2 SYDVKM. The CDR3 coding sequence is TGTGCCAGCACCGCAGGGGGCGGTGAAAAACTGTTTTTT. Translation gives CASTAGGGEKLFF.

This clone was counted between two and nine times. The chain uses TRBV19 and TRBJ2-6; no reliable D call. The V gene's germline CDR1 is LNHDA and CDR2 SQIVND (reference sequence). The ends were cut back, 1 base at V and 3 bases at J, with 4 bases in the middle. This CDR3 contains 14 residues. The CDR3 sequence is CASSIGGGANVLTF. The CDR3 DNA follows: TGTGCCAGTAGTATAGGGGGTGGGGCCAACGTCCTGACTTTC.

This rearrangement joins TRBV6-2 or TRBV6-3 to TRBJ2-7; weak D call: TRBD2 (5 bases). In germline, CDR1 is MNHEY, CDR2 SVGEGT. This CDR3 comprises 14 residues. The V gene lost 2 bases and the J gene lost 6 bases, with 14 bases spanning the gap. The CDR3 spells CASSYRRATTEQYF. The CDR3, as DNA: TGTGCCAGCAGTTACCGGCGGGCCACCACCGAGCAGTACTTC.

The genes are TRBV27 and TRBJ2-3; TRBD2 matches 12 bases. Trimming cost V 5 bases and J 1 base; bases outside gene matches: 7. CDR3 length equals 17 residues. Germline V gene data show CDR1 as MNHEY and CDR2 as SMNVEV (reference sequence). CDR3 DNA sequence: TGTGCCAGCAGTACCTTACTAGCGGGAGGAGGCACAGATACGCAGTATTTT. As protein: CASSTLLAGGGTDTQYF.

The rearrangement links TRBV3-1 (or the pseudogene TRBV3-2) to TRBJ2-3, with TRBD2 matching over 13 bases. The CDR3 spans 19 residues. Germline loops: CDR1 LGHDT, CDR2 YNNKEL (reference sequence). V trimming: 0 bases; J trimming: 4 bases; junction bases outside the gene matches: 10. The CDR3 here is CASSQDLILGLAGADTQYF. CDR3 nucleotide sequence: TGTGCCAGCAGCCAAGATCTGATTCTTGGACTAGCGGGAGCAGATACGCAGTATTTT.

The rearrangement joins TRBV18 to TRBJ2-3; possibly TRBD1 for D (6 bases). V lost 3 bases and J lost 2, with 12 bases in between. Germline loops: CDR1 KGHSH, CDR2 LQKENI. The CDR3 contains 15 residues. As DNA, the CDR3 is TGTGCCAGCTCACCCCAGGGGTTGAACACAGATACGCAGTATTTT. Translation: CASSPQGLNTDTQYF.

This clone was seen more than once but under ten times. The chain combines TRBV2 with TRBJ1-5; possible D gene TRBD1, 5 bases. V was trimmed by 6 bases and J by 4 bases, leaving 13 bases between them. The CDR3 covers 14 residues. Germline lookup yields CDR1 SNHLY and CDR2 FYNNEI. The CDR3 reads CASRAGTQNQPQHF. The DNA of the CDR3 is TGTGCCAGCAGGGCCGGGACTCAGAATCAGCCCCAGCATTTT. The entire variable domain, with the rest obtained from reference TRBV2 and TRBJ1-5, is as follows: EPEVTQTPSHQVTQMGQEVILRCVPISNHLYFYWYRQILGQKVEFLVSFYNNEISEKSEIFDDQFSVERPDGSNFTLKIRSTKLEDSAMYFCASRAGTQNQPQHFGDGTRLSIL.

V is TRBV7-9 and J is TRBJ2-1, with D unresolved. V was cut by 7 bases and J by 0 bases, with 16 bases left in between. Germline V gene lookup returns CDR1 SEHNR and CDR2 FQNEAQ (reference sequence). This CDR3 contains 16 residues. As DNA, the CDR3 is TGTGCCAGCACTACTTATCAGCGTAGCTCCTACAATGAGCAGTTCTTC. Protein: CASTTYQRSSYNEQFF. Full variable domain (remainder filled in from reference TRBV7-9 and TRBJ2-1): DTGVSQNPRHKITKRGQNVTFRCDPISEHNRLYWYRQTLGQGPEFLTYFQNEAQLEKSRLLSDRFSAERPKGSFSTLEIQRTEQGDSAMYLCASTTYQRSSYNEQFFGPGTRLTVL.

This clone showed up just a few times. This chain connects TRBV4-2 to TRBJ2-2, with D unclear. Germline loops: CDR1 LGHNA, CDR2 YNFKEQ. The ends were cut back, 0 bases at V and 2 bases at J, with 10 bases in the middle. The CDR3 runs 16 residues. The CDR3, as DNA: TGTGCCAGCAGCCAAGAAGCGATCCGTAACACCGGGGAGCTGTTTTTT. This gives the protein CASSQEAIRNTGELFF.

CDR3: CASSIGPASYEQYF. Written as DNA, the CDR3 is TGTGCCAGTAGTATCGGACCAGCTAGCTACGAGCAGTACTTC. The genes are TRBV19 and TRBJ2-7; D is unresolved. CDR1 and CDR2 (germline): LNHDA, SQIVND (reference sequence). The CDR3 sequence is 14 residues long. Trimming removed 3 bases from V and 3 bases from J, with 12 bases in between.

Here the CDR3 reads CASSFEGGWQPQHF. The DNA of the CDR3 is TGTGCCAGCAGCTTTGAAGGAGGCTGGCAGCCCCAGCATTTT. The chain joins TRBV5-5 to TRBJ1-5; D unclear. CDR3 size: 14 residues. Germline V gene sequence: CDR1 SGHKS, CDR2 YYEKEE (reference sequence). Trimming removed 2 bases from V and 7 bases from J, with 13 bases in between.

This clone was found a few times. V gene TRBV4-3 combines with J gene TRBJ2-5; TRBD2 aligns across 8 bases. The V and J ends lost 4 bases and 5 bases, in that order; junction bases with no gene match: 9. The CDR3 length is 15 residues. The V gene's germline CDR1 is LGHNA and CDR2 YSLEER. In DNA, the CDR3 is TGCGCCAGCAGCCCAACAGCGGGAGTTTCGGAGACCCAGTACTTC. Its translation is CASSPTAGVSETQYF.

This chain connects TRBV7-3 to TRBJ2-2; TRBD2 matches at 9 bases. The V gene end was trimmed by 6 bases and the J gene end by 2 bases; junction bases not matched to a gene: 4. Germline CDR1 and CDR2: SGHTA and FQGTGA. The length of the CDR3 is 15 residues. The CDR3 bases are TGTGCCAGCAGAAATAGCGGGGGCAACACCGGGGAGCTGTTTTTT. Translation gives CASRNSGGNTGELFF.

J is TRBJ2-2 and V is TRBV11-2; D is undetermined. This CDR3 region has 14 residues. The germline gives CDR1 SGHAT, CDR2 FQNNGV. V was shortened by 3 bases and J by 3 bases, with 8 bases between the two germline ends. The CDR3 DNA is TGTGCCAGCAGCTTCAGCGAGGACACCGGGGAGCTGTTTTTT. Translation gives CASSFSEDTGELFF.

J is TRBJ1-1 and V is TRBV5-4, with D hard to call. V was trimmed by 1 base and J by 2 bases, leaving 0 bases between them. In germline, CDR1 is SGHNT, CDR2 YYREEE (reference sequence). The CDR3 is made up of 11 amino acids. Written as DNA, the CDR3 is TGTGCCAGCAGCTTGAACACTGAAGCTTTCTTT. Translated, it gives CASSLNTEAFF. The full variable domain, in which reference TRBV5-4 and TRBJ1-1 provide the parts outside the CDR3, is ETGVTQSPTHLIKTRGQQVTLRCSSQSGHNTVSWYQQALGQGPQFIFQYYREEENGRGNFPPRFSGLQFPNYSSELNVNALELDDSALYLCASSLNTEAFFGQGTRLTVV.

The CDR3 protein is CASIWAGDRGREKLFF. The CDR3 nucleotides read TGCGCCAGCATTTGGGCAGGGGACAGGGGGCGTGAAAAACTGTTTTTT. The chain joins TRBV23-1 to TRBJ1-4; TRBD1 agrees at 12 bases. TRBV23-1 qualifies as an ORF whose function is uncertain. There are 16 residues in the CDR3. With V trimmed by 7 bases and J by 7 bases, 10 bases remained unmatched.

V gene TRBV19 combines with J gene TRBJ1-1, with TRBD1 matching 9 bases. The V and J ends lost 5 bases and 4 bases, in that order; junction bases with no gene match: 8. The CDR3 spans 15 residues. CDR1 LNHDA and CDR2 SQIVND come from the germline V gene (reference sequence). CDR3 nucleotides: TGTGCCAGTAGTTCCCGACAGGGGGTGAGCACTGAAGCTTTCTTT. It yields the protein CASSSRQGVSTEAFF. Full variable domain (outside the CDR3, taken from reference TRBV19 and TRBJ1-1): DGGITQSPKYLFRKEGQNVTLSCEQNLNHDAMYWYRQDPGQGLRLIYYSQIVNDFQKGDIAEGYSVSREKKESFPLTVTSAQKNPTAFYLCASSSRQGVSTEAFFGQGTRLTVV.

This clone was counted a single time. The chain uses TRBV4-2 and TRBJ2-3; 15 nucleotides line up with TRBD2. The germline CDR1 and CDR2 sequences are LGHNA and YNFKEQ. The CDR3 sequence is 22 residues long. J gave up 4 bases and V 0 bases, and 17 bases lay outside the gene matches. The CDR3 sequence: CASSQDPPSGGLAGGGADTQYF. The CDR3 DNA reads TGTGCCAGCAGCCAAGATCCCCCCTCTGGGGGACTAGCGGGAGGAGGAGCAGATACGCAGTATTTT.

This chain links TRBV12-2 with TRBJ2-7; the table's D call, TRBD2, was not checked against the DNA. TRBV12-2 is flagged as a pseudogene. The CDR3 loop spans 17 amino acids. CDR3 sequence reads: CASRSSSGWIGMYEQYF. CDR3 bases: TGTGCAAGTCGCTCCTCCTCGGGATGGATTGGGATGTACGAGCAGTACTTC.

This clone has only a few counts. The chain recombines TRBV5-1 with TRBJ2-1; D gene unclear. Germline CDR1 reads SGHRS; CDR2 reads YFSETQ. CDR3 size: 15 residues. Trimming removed 0 bases from V and 0 bases from J, with 7 bases in between. The DNA for the CDR3 is TGCGCCAGCAGCTTGGAACAGAGCTCCTACAATGAGCAGTTCTTC. Amino acids: CASSLEQSSYNEQFF.

The J gene is TRBJ2-5, the V gene TRBV7-2, with 8 bases that match TRBD2. After removal of 1 base from V and 5 bases from J, the junction contained 6 bases not matched to a gene. Germline-derived CDR1 and CDR2 are SGHTA and FQGNSA. This CDR3 has 15 residues. The CDR3 DNA reads as TGTGCCAGCAGCTTAGTCCGGGGGGGCGTGGAGACCCAGTACTTC. This codes for CASSLVRGGVETQYF.

The sample holds one count of this clone. The chain links TRBV9 to TRBJ2-7, with 9 bases fitting TRBD1. CDR3 length: 15 amino acids. Trimming took 3 bases from V and 6 from J; bases not matched to a gene: 10. Germline-derived CDR1 and CDR2 are SGDLS and YYNGEE. The CDR3 DNA reads TGTGCCAGCAGCGCAGGGACAGGGACCCGCTCCGAGCAGTACTTC. Amino acid sequence: CASSAGTGTRSEQYF.

This chain connects TRBV5-1 to TRBJ2-5, with TRBD1 identical over 7 bases. The CDR3 spans 16 residues. The germline CDR1 and CDR2 sequences are SGHRS and YFSETQ. V lost 0 bases and J lost 2; bases outside the gene matches: 7. For the CDR3, the DNA is TGCGCCAGCAGCTTGGCTCGGACAGGCCTGCAAGAGACCCAGTACTTC. Its translation: CASSLARTGLQETQYF.

The sample holds one count of this clone. J is TRBJ2-7 and V is TRBV7-2; 10 nucleotides align to TRBD2. CDR3 length equals 15 residues. CDR1 is SGHTA and CDR2 is FQGNSA in the germline V gene. After removal of 2 bases from V and 2 bases from J, the junction contained 3 bases not matched to a gene. CDR3 loop: CASSLIAGGAYEQYF. The CDR3 DNA reads as TGTGCCAGCAGCTTAATAGCGGGGGGCGCCTACGAGCAGTACTTC.

V is TRBV4-3 and J is TRBJ1-1; 8 bases map to TRBD1. Germline lookup yields CDR1 LGHNA and CDR2 YSLEER. Trimming at V came to 2 bases and at J to 7 bases, leaving 12 bases not matched to a gene. The CDR3 extends over 16 amino acids. The CDR3 coding sequence is TGCGCCAGCAGCCAACTTCAGGGGGCGATGGGTAGTGAAGCTTTCTTT. Protein sequence: CASSQLQGAMGSEAFF.

The chain links TRBV19 to TRBJ2-7; no firm D call. Trimming left V 4 bases short and J 7 bases short, with 11 bases between. Germline CDR1 and CDR2: LNHDA and SQIVND (reference sequence). The CDR3 runs 12 residues. DNA of the CDR3: TGTGCCAGTAGTACCCCGGGTGGGGAGCAGTACTTC. Translation gives CASSTPGGEQYF.